This passage covers 4 T cell receptor beta chains from one sample sequenced in a study of cytomegalovirus exposure and HLA in healthy donors. Primers included in the PCR were 60 Vbeta and 13 Jbeta primers. Clones were read by immunoSEQ multiplex PCR, and TCRdb kept only the in-frame ones, dropping some. The sample totals around 50,000 clones. Sequencing was carried out using PBMCs. These receptors were obtained from a woman aged 25 to 39 in good health and CMV-seropositive.

Comment on this clone: At one end, the junction sequence differs from germline, possibly due to a read error. The chain has TRBV7-7 and TRBJ2-7, with TRBD2 matching 10 bases. Germline values: CDR1 SSHAT, CDR2 FNYEAQ (reference sequence). The CDR3 is made up of 15 amino acids. CDR3 sequence reads: CASSAASGGLYEQYF. The CDR3 DNA reads as TGTGCTAGCAGCGCCGCTAGCGGGGGCCTCTACGAGCAGTACTTC.

CDR3 loop: CASRAGLAGTDTQYF. The CDR3 nucleotides are TGTGCCAGCAGGGCCGGACTAGCGGGCACAGATACGCAGTATTTT. The chain combines TRBV6-1 with TRBJ2-3, with 10 bases matching TRBD2. The CDR3 loop spans 15 amino acids. J was trimmed by 1 base and V by 6 bases; bases with no gene match: 4. The germline V gene encodes CDR1 MNHNS and CDR2 SASEGT.

The chain links TRBV23-1 to TRBJ2-1, with D tentatively TRBD2 (5 bases). TRBV23-1 belongs to the ORF category, with a function that is uncertain. V was cut by 5 bases and J by 9 bases, with 8 bases left in between. This CDR3 comprises 11 residues. Here the CDR3 reads CASSEEAEQFF. The CDR3 nucleotides read TGCGCCAGCAGTGAGGAGGCTGAGCAGTTCTTC.

DNA of the CDR3: TGCGCCAGCAGCCAAGTATATTTGGGGGGAGCTTTCTTT. Translation gives CASSQVYLGGAFF. The rearrangement joins TRBV4-1 to TRBJ1-1, with a possible D match to TRBD1 (5 bases). CDR3 length: 13 amino acids. Trimming took off 1 base at V and 10 bases at J, with 13 bases between the two ends. Germline V gene sequence: CDR1 MGHRA, CDR2 YSYEKL.